This TCR beta chain was recorded in a study of cytomegalovirus exposure and HLA in healthy donors. In the study overall: The roughly 130 validation repertoires, a later analysis reported, used the same platform as the approximately 670 repertoires from the first cohort. Study-level findings and limits: Overall, about 160 TCR beta chains were annotated as cytomegalovirus-associated. With high specificity and sensitivity, the classifier reportedly diagnosed cytomegalovirus status.

As concerns this clone: Its antigen is as yet unknown.

Germline loops: CDR1 KGHSH, CDR2 LQKENI. V gave up 6 bases and J gave up 3 bases; unmatched junction bases: 10. This CDR3 has 15 amino acids. Profiled with immunoSEQ multiplex PCR; TCRdb holds only in-frame clones, not every one. The sample lists 150,000 to 200,000 clones; more than 70% were seen once. This receptor was taken from a man under 40 in good health and CMV-seropositive. The chain employs TRBV18 and TRBJ2-7; 8 bases fit TRBD1. Material: PBMCs. The CDR3, as DNA: TGTGCCAGCTCCATTGGACAGGGAGAGTACTACGAGCAGTACTTC. Translated, it gives CASSIGQGEYYEQYF.